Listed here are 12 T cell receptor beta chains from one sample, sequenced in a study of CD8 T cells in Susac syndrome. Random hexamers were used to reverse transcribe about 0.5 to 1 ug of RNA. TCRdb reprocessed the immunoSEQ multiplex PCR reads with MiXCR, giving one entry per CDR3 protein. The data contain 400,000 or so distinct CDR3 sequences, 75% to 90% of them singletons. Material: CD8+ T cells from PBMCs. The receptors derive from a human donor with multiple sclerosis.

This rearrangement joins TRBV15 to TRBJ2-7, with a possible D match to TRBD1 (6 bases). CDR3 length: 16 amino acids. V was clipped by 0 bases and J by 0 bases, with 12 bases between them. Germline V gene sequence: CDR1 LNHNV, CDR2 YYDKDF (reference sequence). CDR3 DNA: TGTGCCACCAGCAGAGATATCGGACAGTCCTCCTACGAGCAGTACTTC. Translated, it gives CATSRDIGQSSYEQYF.

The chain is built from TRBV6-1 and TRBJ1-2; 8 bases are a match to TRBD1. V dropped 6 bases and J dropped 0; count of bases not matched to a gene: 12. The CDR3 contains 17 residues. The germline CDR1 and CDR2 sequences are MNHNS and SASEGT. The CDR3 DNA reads TGTGCCAGCAGGGTCTTGGACAGGGTAAATTCTAACTATGGCTACACCTTC. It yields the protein CASRVLDRVNSNYGYTF.

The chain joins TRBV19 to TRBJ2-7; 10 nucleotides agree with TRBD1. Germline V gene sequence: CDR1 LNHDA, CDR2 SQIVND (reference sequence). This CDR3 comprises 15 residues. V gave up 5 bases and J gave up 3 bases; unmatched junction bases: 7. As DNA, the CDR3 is TGTGCCAGTAGTTCCCGGGACAGGGGTGTCTACGAGCAGTACTTC. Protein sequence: CASSSRDRGVYEQYF.

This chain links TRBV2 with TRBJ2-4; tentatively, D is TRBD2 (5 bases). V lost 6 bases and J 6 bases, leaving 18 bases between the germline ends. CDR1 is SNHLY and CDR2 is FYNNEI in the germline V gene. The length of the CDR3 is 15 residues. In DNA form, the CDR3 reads TGTGCCAGCAGCCCCGGGATAGGTGCTCTAAACATTCAGTACTTC. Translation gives CASSPGIGALNIQYF. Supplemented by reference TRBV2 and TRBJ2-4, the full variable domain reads EPEVTQTPSHQVTQMGQEVILRCVPISNHLYFYWYRQILGQKVEFLVSFYNNEISEKSEIFDDQFSVERPDGSNFTLKIRSTKLEDSAMYFCASSPGIGALNIQYFGAGTRLSVL.

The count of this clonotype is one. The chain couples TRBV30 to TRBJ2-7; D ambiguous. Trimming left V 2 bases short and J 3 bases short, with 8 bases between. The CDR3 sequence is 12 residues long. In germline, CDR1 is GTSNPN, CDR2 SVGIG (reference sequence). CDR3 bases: TGTGCCTGGAGTTTAGCTTTCTACGAGCAGTACTTC. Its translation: CAWSLAFYEQYF.

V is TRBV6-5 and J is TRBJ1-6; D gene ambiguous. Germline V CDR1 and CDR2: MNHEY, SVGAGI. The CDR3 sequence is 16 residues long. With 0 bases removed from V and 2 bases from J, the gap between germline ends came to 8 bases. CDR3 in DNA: TGTGCCAGCAGTTACTCGATGGTGACCTATAATTCACCCCTCCACTTT. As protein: CASSYSMVTYNSPLHF.

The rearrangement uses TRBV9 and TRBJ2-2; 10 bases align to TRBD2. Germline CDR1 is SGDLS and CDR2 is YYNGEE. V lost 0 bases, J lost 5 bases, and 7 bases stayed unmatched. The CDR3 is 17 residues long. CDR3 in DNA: TGTGCCAGCAGCGTAGTAGGTCTAGCGGGAGCAACCGGGGAGCTGTTTTTT. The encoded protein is CASSVVGLAGATGELFF.

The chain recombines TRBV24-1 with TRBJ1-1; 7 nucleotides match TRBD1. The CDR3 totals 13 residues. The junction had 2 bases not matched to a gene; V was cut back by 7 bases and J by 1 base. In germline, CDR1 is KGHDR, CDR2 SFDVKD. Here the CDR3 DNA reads TGTGCCACCAGGAGGGGGCCGAACACTGAAGCTTTCTTT. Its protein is CATRRGPNTEAFF.

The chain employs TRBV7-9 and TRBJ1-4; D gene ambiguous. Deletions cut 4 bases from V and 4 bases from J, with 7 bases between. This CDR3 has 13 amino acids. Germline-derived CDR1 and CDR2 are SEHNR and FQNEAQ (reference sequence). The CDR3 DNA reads TGTGCCAGCAGCTCCGTGAATAATGAAAAACTGTTTTTT. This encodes CASSSVNNEKLFF.

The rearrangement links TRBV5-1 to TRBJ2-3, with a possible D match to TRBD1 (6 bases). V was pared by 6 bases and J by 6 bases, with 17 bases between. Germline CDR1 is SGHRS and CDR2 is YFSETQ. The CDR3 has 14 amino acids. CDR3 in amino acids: CASKEVGAVDTQYF. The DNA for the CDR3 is TGCGCCAGCAAGGAGGTGGGGGCGGTTGATACGCAGTATTTT.

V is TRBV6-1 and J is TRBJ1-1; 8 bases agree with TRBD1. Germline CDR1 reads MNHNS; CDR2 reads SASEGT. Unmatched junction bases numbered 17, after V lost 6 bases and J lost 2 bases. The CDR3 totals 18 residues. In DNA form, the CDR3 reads TGTGCCAGCAGGGGGACCCCGGGACAGGCCACTTTAAACACTGAAGCTTTCTTT. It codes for CASRGTPGQATLNTEAFF.

This CDR3 is CASSLNWGNEKLFF. CDR3 sequence (DNA): TGTGCCAGCAGTTTAAATTGGGGAAATGAAAAACTGTTTTTT. This chain joins TRBV27 and TRBJ1-4, with unresolved D. This CDR3 is 14 amino acids long. Germline-derived CDR1 and CDR2 are MNHEY and SMNVEV (reference sequence). Trimming pared 2 bases from V and 5 bases from J, leaving 9 bases between.